The sequence of this T cell receptor beta chain was determined in a study of OX40 agonist ivuxolimab in advanced cancers. Overall study context: Patients with hepatocellular carcinoma, melanoma, renal cell or head and neck cancer made up the dose-escalation patients.

This CDR3 contains 14 residues. Looked up from germline, CDR1 is MDHEN and CDR2 is SYDVKM. Repertoires were generated with immunoSEQ multiplex PCR, while TCRdb's copy carries only in-frame clones and drops some. The sample has under 20,000 clones; around 80% are singletons. Concerning this clone itself: Its antigen is as yet unknown.

The study, taken as a whole, reports: At doses 0.1 to 3.0 mg/kg, CD4+ and CD8+ clones expanded. In general, CD8+ T cells held more expanded clones than CD4+ did, on average.

The receptor comes from an adult with an advanced solid tumor such as melanoma, head and neck, liver or kidney cancer. Here the sequenced sample was CD4+ or CD8+ T cells sorted from blood, taken in a trial of the OX40 agonist ivuxolimab. The chain links TRBV28 to TRBJ2-5, with D hard to call. The last part of the DNA fits TRBJ2-7 better; the J call may be wrong. CDR3 DNA: TGTGCCAGCAGCCGGCTGGGCACACTCTACGAGCAGTACTTC. Its translation is CASSRLGTLYEQYF.